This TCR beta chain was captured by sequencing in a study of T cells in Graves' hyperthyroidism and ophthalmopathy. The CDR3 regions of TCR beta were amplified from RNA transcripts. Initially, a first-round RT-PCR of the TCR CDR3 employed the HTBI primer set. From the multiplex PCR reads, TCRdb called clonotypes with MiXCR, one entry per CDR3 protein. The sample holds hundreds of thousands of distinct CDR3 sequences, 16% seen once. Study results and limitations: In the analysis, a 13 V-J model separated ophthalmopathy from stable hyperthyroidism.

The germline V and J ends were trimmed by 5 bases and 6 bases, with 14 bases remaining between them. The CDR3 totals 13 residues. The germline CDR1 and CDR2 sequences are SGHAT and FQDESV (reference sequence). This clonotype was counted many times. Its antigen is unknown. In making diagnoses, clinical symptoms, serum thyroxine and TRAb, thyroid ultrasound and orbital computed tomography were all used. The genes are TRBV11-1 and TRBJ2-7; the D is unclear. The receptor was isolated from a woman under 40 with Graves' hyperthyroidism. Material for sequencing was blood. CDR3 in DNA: TGTGCCAGCAGCCTGGACCACTTGGGCGAGCAGTACTTC. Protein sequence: CASSLDHLGEQYF.